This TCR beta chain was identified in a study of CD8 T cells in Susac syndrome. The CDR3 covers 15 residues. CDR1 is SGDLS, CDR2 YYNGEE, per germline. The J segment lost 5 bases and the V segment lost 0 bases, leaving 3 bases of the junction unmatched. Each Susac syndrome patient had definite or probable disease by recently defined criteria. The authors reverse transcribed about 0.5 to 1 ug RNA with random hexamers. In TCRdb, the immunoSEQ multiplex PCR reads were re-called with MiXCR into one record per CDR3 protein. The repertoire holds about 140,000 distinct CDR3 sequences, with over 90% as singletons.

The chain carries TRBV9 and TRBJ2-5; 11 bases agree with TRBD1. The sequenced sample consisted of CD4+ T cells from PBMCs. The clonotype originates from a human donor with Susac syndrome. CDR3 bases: TGTGCCAGCAGCGTAGGGGACAGGGGGACGGAGACCCAGTACTTC. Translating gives CASSVGDRGTETQYF.